This TCR beta chain was documented in a study of control samples from healthy donors and cancer patients. The CDR3 has 16 residues. Germline V gene data show CDR1 as GTSNPN and CDR2 as SVGIG (reference sequence). Losses at the gene ends were 0 bases for V and 3 bases for J; bases not matched to a gene: 8. Data came from immunoSEQ multiplex PCR; TCRdb stores just in-frame clones and leaves some out. The data show about 410,000 clones, with approximately 92% seen just once and around 6.8% held by the top ten. The sequence was collected from a man aged 35 to 55 with head and neck cancer. The chain recombines TRBV30 with TRBJ1-5; the match to TRBD1 covers 7 bases. Sequenced input: PBMCs. The CDR3 is CAWSVRSGQFNQPQHF. The CDR3 nucleotides are TGTGCCTGGAGTGTACGTTCGGGACAGTTCAATCAGCCCCAGCATTTT. The full variable domain, completed using reference TRBV30 and TRBJ1-5, is SQTIHQWPATLVQPVGSPLSLECTVEGTSNPNLYWYRQAAGRGLQLLFYSVGIGQISSEVPQNLSASRPQDRQFILSSKKLLLSDSGFYLCAWSVRSGQFNQPQHFGDGTRLSIL.